Listed here are 24 T cell receptor beta chains from one sample, sequenced in a study of PD-L1 blockade in urothelial cancer. The data were produced by immunoSEQ multiplex PCR, yet TCRdb's version contains in-frame clones alone and is incomplete. Here the sample spans about 82,000 clones, roughly 82% being singletons. This material consisted of PBMCs, taken around atezolizumab (anti-PD-L1) treatment. These receptors all come from a man between 65 and 85 years old with urothelial cancer.

This chain joins TRBV6-1 and TRBJ2-2; TRBD1 might be the D (6 bases). Trimming pared 2 bases from V and 8 bases from J, leaving 18 bases between. Germline lookup yields CDR1 MNHNS and CDR2 SASEGT. This CDR3 is 16 amino acids long. The CDR3 protein is CASSERGGFSSGELFF. The CDR3 DNA reads TGTGCCAGCAGTGAAAGAGGGGGTTTCTCGTCTGGGGAGCTGTTTTTT.

The chain joins TRBV5-1 to TRBJ1-1; maybe TRBD1 (6 bases). V lost 6 bases, J lost 1 base, and 10 bases lay in between. The CDR3 totals 13 residues. Germline lookup yields CDR1 SGHRS and CDR2 YFSETQ. The CDR3 DNA reads TGCGCCAGCAAGGAGACAGGGAACACTGAAGCTTTCTTT. It translates to CASKETGNTEAFF.

This clone counts as medium-sized (0.01 to 0.1%). This chain links TRBV9 with TRBJ1-2, with 8 bases lining up with TRBD1. The CDR3 loop spans 14 amino acids. V dropped 3 bases and J dropped 6; count of bases not matched to a gene: 7. Germline V gene sequence: CDR1 SGDLS, CDR2 YYNGEE. In DNA form, the CDR3 reads TGTGCCAGCAGCGACCAGGACAGGGCCCATGGCTACACCTTC. It is translated as CASSDQDRAHGYTF.

The chain combines TRBV5-6 with TRBJ1-1; D is ambiguous. Germline CDR1 reads SGHDT; CDR2 reads YYEEEE. V lost 0 bases and J 4 bases, leaving 4 bases between the germline ends. The CDR3 has 12 amino acids. In DNA, the CDR3 is TGTGCCAGCAGCTTGGTGGCCACTGAAGCTTTCTTT. Translating it yields CASSLVATEAFF.

This chain uses TRBV9 with TRBJ2-5; 9 nucleotides align to TRBD1. CDR1 is SGDLS and CDR2 is YYNGEE in the germline V gene. Germline trimming cut 2 bases from V and 3 bases from J; bases unmatched to any gene: 8. The CDR3 loop spans 16 amino acids. The CDR3, as DNA: TGTGCCAGCAGCGTCCGCCCCGGGACAGGGAAAGAGACCCAGTACTTC. Translating gives CASSVRPGTGKETQYF. Looking up the rest from reference TRBV9 and TRBJ2-5 gives the full variable domain: DSGVTQTPKHLITATGQRVTLRCSPRSGDLSVYWYQQSLDQGLQFLIQYYNGEERAKGNILERFSAQQFPDLHSELNLSSLELGDSALYFCASSVRPGTGKETQYFGPGTRLLVL.

This chain links TRBV2 with TRBJ2-7, with D tentatively TRBD2 (6 bases). Trimming took off 6 bases at V and 2 bases at J, with 14 bases between the two ends. This CDR3 has 14 residues. Germline V gene lookup returns CDR1 SNHLY and CDR2 FYNNEI. CDR3 sequence: CASSAGGTAYEQYF. DNA of the CDR3: TGTGCCAGCAGCGCCGGGGGTACAGCCTACGAGCAGTACTTC.

This clone was counted between two and nine times. The chain carries TRBV4-3 and TRBJ2-5, with D hard to call. Germline CDR1 is LGHNA and CDR2 is YSLEER. V gave up 1 base and J gave up 5 bases, with 8 bases separating them. The CDR3 contains 13 residues. CDR3 amino acids: CASSQAQRETQYF. The DNA for the CDR3 is TGCGCCAGCAGCCAAGCTCAACGGGAGACCCAGTACTTC.

CDR3 coding DNA: TGTGCCAGCAGTCAACAGGGGCTAGGCAATCAGCCCCAGCATTTT. Translation gives CASSQQGLGNQPQHF. This chain connects TRBV2 to TRBJ1-5; TRBD1 matches 7 bases. V gave up 5 bases and J gave up 2 bases; unmatched junction bases: 6. Per germline, CDR1 SNHLY and CDR2 FYNNEI. The CDR3 length is 15 residues.

The rearrangement joins TRBV29-1 to TRBJ2-7; D possibly corresponds to TRBD2 (6 bases). This CDR3 has 11 amino acids. In germline, CDR1 is SQVTM, CDR2 ANQGSEA. The CDR3 DNA sequence: TGCAGTGCCGGGAGAACGAACGAGCAGTACTTC. This encodes CSAGRTNEQYF.

With regard to this clone: In the same sample, other DNA sequences code for this CDR3. The chain employs TRBV9 and TRBJ2-5; D ambiguous. The CDR3 totals 13 residues. Germline-derived CDR1 and CDR2 are SGDLS and YYNGEE. V was pared by 2 bases and J by 1 base, with 6 bases between. The CDR3: CASSVTSQETQYF. The CDR3 DNA reads as TGTGCCAGCAGCGTGACAAGCCAAGAGACCCAGTACTTC.

V is TRBV2 and J is TRBJ1-1; no definite D call. This CDR3 is built from 13 residues. Germline-derived CDR1 and CDR2 are SNHLY and FYNNEI. Trimming cost V 7 bases and J 3 bases, with 12 bases left between them. The CDR3 DNA follows: TGTGCCAGCACCCCATCCCCAGACACTGAAGCTTTCTTT. Its translation is CASTPSPDTEAFF.

This chain joins TRBV5-1 and TRBJ2-7, with D unclear. Looked up from germline, CDR1 is SGHRS and CDR2 is YFSETQ. The length of the CDR3 is 14 residues. V was pared by 2 bases and J by 4 bases, with 13 bases between. CDR3 DNA sequence: TGCGCCAGCAGCTTTGAGGCGGAAGCTTACGAGCAGTACTTC. This gives the protein CASSFEAEAYEQYF. Filled out from reference TRBV5-1 and TRBJ2-7, the complete variable domain reads KAGVTQTPRYLIKTRGQQVTLSCSPISGHRSVSWYQQTPGQGLQFLFEYFSETQRNKGNFPGRFSGRQFSNSRSEMNVSTLELGDSALYLCASSFEAEAYEQYFGPGTRLTVT.

This chain uses TRBV19 with TRBJ2-5; maybe TRBD2 (6 bases). V was clipped by 3 bases and J by 5 bases, with 10 bases between them. This CDR3 region has 13 residues. CDR1 LNHDA and CDR2 SQIVND come from the germline V gene (reference sequence). The CDR3 is CASSMVGTETQYF. CDR3 DNA sequence: TGTGCCAGTAGTATGGTAGGGACTGAGACCCAGTACTTC. Full variable domain (missing parts from reference TRBV19 and TRBJ2-5): DGGITQSPKYLFRKEGQNVTLSCEQNLNHDAMYWYRQDPGQGLRLIYYSQIVNDFQKGDIAEGYSVSREKKESFPLTVTSAQKNPTAFYLCASSMVGTETQYFGPGTRLLVL.

The CDR3 bases are TGTGCCAGCAGCTCGACCGGGACAGATACGCAGTATTTT. Translated, it gives CASSSTGTDTQYF. This chain joins TRBV5-4 and TRBJ2-3; no firm D call. Germline loops: CDR1 SGHNT, CDR2 YYREEE (reference sequence). The CDR3 is made up of 13 amino acids. The V end was cut by 3 bases, the J end by 3 bases, with 8 bases between.

The chain links TRBV10-3 to TRBJ2-3; D is perhaps TRBD1 (6 bases). The CDR3 is 12 residues long. In germline, CDR1 is ENHRY, CDR2 SYGVKD. V was pared by 3 bases and J by 5 bases, with 6 bases between. CDR3 protein: CAISEQGDTQYF. In nucleotides, the CDR3 is TGTGCCATCAGTGAACAGGGAGATACGCAGTATTTT.

The chain links TRBV14 to TRBJ2-3; D is undetermined. CDR3 length equals 15 residues. Trimming removed 0 bases at V and 3 bases at J, with 10 bases between. CDR1 and CDR2 (germline): SGHDN, FVKESK. The CDR3 DNA sequence: TGTGCCAGCAGCCAAGATCCTAGTGGGACAGATACGCAGTATTTT. Its protein is CASSQDPSGTDTQYF.

This chain links TRBV5-4 with TRBJ2-5, with D maybe TRBD1 (6 bases). CDR1 is SGHNT and CDR2 is YYREEE in the germline V gene (reference sequence). Deletions cut 4 bases from V and 3 bases from J, with 10 bases between. The CDR3 extends over 13 amino acids. The CDR3 DNA sequence: TGTGCCAGCAGCCCACGGACAGAAGAGACCCAGTACTTC. Translating gives CASSPRTEETQYF. Full variable domain (rest looked up from reference TRBV5-4 and TRBJ2-5): ETGVTQSPTHLIKTRGQQVTLRCSSQSGHNTVSWYQQALGQGPQFIFQYYREEENGRGNFPPRFSGLQFPNYSSELNVNALELDDSALYLCASSPRTEETQYFGPGTRLLVL.

This chain links TRBV9 with TRBJ2-5, with D tentatively TRBD2 (6 bases). Trimming took off 4 bases at V and 2 bases at J, with 15 bases between the two ends. The CDR3 has 15 residues. Germline V gene sequence: CDR1 SGDLS, CDR2 YYNGEE. The CDR3 reads CASSPQTSNQETQYF. CDR3 sequence (DNA): TGTGCCAGCAGCCCCCAGACTAGTAATCAAGAGACCCAGTACTTC.

The chain joins TRBV11-2 to TRBJ2-7, with 7 positions matching TRBD1. This CDR3 is built from 17 residues. V was pared by 3 bases and J by 3 bases, with 14 bases of the junction left unmatched. CDR1 SGHAT and CDR2 FQNNGV come from the germline V gene. For the CDR3, the DNA is TGTGCCAGCAGCTTTCGCGGAACAGGGGAAGGAAGCTACGAGCAGTACTTC. Translating gives CASSFRGTGEGSYEQYF.

Worth noting for this clone: The sample holds other DNA sequences that translate to the same CDR3. This chain connects TRBV6-1 to TRBJ2-5, with TRBD2 matching over 8 bases. The germline V gene encodes CDR1 MNHNS and CDR2 SASEGT. Losses at the gene ends were 2 bases for V and 1 base for J; bases not matched to a gene: 6. The CDR3 consists of 16 residues. CDR3 in amino acids: CASSELAGGPQETQYF. CDR3 nucleotide sequence: TGTGCCAGCAGTGAATTGGCGGGGGGCCCCCAAGAGACCCAGTACTTC.

The J gene is TRBJ1-4, the V gene TRBV9; the D is unclear. Germline lookup yields CDR1 SGDLS and CDR2 YYNGEE. V was pared by 0 bases and J by 8 bases, with 8 bases between. The CDR3 has 13 residues. Here the CDR3 reads CASSVDSGEKLFF. For the CDR3, the DNA is TGTGCCAGCAGCGTAGACAGCGGAGAAAAACTGTTTTTT. The full variable domain, rest sourced from reference TRBV9 and TRBJ1-4, is DSGVTQTPKHLITATGQRVTLRCSPRSGDLSVYWYQQSLDQGLQFLIQYYNGEERAKGNILERFSAQQFPDLHSELNLSSLELGDSALYFCASSVDSGEKLFFGSGTQLSVL.

The rearrangement uses TRBV7-2 and TRBJ2-7; 8 bases align to TRBD2. CDR1 SGHTA and CDR2 FQGNSA come from the germline V gene. Trimming removed 2 bases from V and 6 bases from J; junction bases left unmatched: 6. The CDR3 is 14 amino acids. The CDR3 nucleotides read TGTGCCAGCAGCTTAAGAGCGGGAGTACGCGAGCAGTACTTC. Translated: CASSLRAGVREQYF.

The chain recombines TRBV27 with TRBJ1-2; a possible D gene is TRBD1 (5 bases). Germline assignment: CDR1 MNHEY and CDR2 SMNVEV (reference sequence). V lost 5 bases and J lost 0, with 13 bases in between. The CDR3 is 15 residues long. The CDR3 DNA follows: TGTGCCAGCAGTCCGAGGACGGACACTAACTATGGCTACACCTTC. Its protein is CASSPRTDTNYGYTF.

CDR3 bases: TGTGCCAGTCATACGGGGACAGGGACCGGGGAGCTGTTTTTT. Translation: CASHTGTGTGELFF. The chain recombines TRBV19 with TRBJ2-2; 9 bases agree with TRBD1. This CDR3 region has 14 residues. Trimming at V came to 8 bases and at J to 5 bases, leaving 6 bases not matched to a gene. Germline V gene data show CDR1 as LNHDA and CDR2 as SQIVND (reference sequence).